This T cell receptor beta chain is from a study of Ad26.COV2.S vaccination and SARS-CoV-2 variants. The CDR3 consists of 15 residues. After removal of 5 bases from V and 1 base from J, the junction contained 4 bases not matched to a gene. Per the germline V gene, CDR1 is LNHDA and CDR2 is SQIVND (reference sequence). Worth noting for this clone: Its antigen is unknown.

General study points: It was reported that spike-specific CD8+ and CD4+ T cell responses were substantially broad after vaccination.

The method was immunoSEQ multiplex PCR; TCRdb's version includes in-frame clones alone and lacks a portion of them. The sample records 350,000 to 400,000 clones, about 88% being singletons. Treatment specified: 15 to 20 received Ad26.COV2.S at low or high dose, single or two shots; 5 received placebo; per-sample allocation not given. Sampling happened 63 days after the first vaccine or placebo injection. The V gene is TRBV19, the J gene TRBJ2-3; 9 bases line up with TRBD1. The starting material was peripheral blood, obtained in a trial of Ad26.COV2.S vaccine versus placebo. The TCR was taken from a person aged 18 to 59 who received the Ad26.COV2.S COVID-19 vaccine or a placebo. The DNA of the CDR3 is TGTGCCAGTAGTGCCGGACAGGGGCGCACAGATACGCAGTATTTT. Protein: CASSAGQGRTDTQYF.